These 8 T cell receptor beta chains were sequenced from one sample in a study of glioma-infiltrating T cells after dendritic cell vaccination. Sequencing was performed with immunoSEQ multiplex PCR; in TCRdb, only in-frame clones are kept and a portion is missing. The table records tens of thousands of clones, about 83% of them present only once. Time point of the sample: after dendritic cell vaccination, including at tumor progression/relapse. The starting material was blood, obtained after dendritic cell vaccination. The source of these receptors is a human donor with glioblastoma.

The gene calls are TRBV6-1 and TRBJ1-2; D might be TRBD1 (5 bases). V lost 6 bases and J 6 bases, leaving 14 bases between the germline ends. The CDR3 has 13 residues. Looked up from germline, CDR1 is MNHNS and CDR2 is SASEGT. The CDR3 DNA reads TGTGCCAGCAGGCGGGGTACGGGGGATGGCTACACCTTC. Its translation: CASRRGTGDGYTF.

The V and J genes are TRBV9 and TRBJ2-7, with D perhaps matching TRBD2 (5 bases). The V end lost 4 bases, the J end lost 7 bases, and 18 bases lay between the germline ends. The CDR3 contains 14 residues. Germline CDR1 is SGDLS and CDR2 is YYNGEE. The chain's CDR3 is CASSQGGPTEEQYF. The DNA of the CDR3 is TGTGCCAGCAGCCAAGGCGGGCCTACAGAGGAGCAGTACTTC.

The rearrangement links TRBV7-6 to TRBJ1-1; D not resolved. This CDR3 region has 13 residues. Trimming removed 5 bases from V and 3 bases from J, with 10 bases in between. Germline CDR1 and CDR2: SGHVS and FNYEAQ. The CDR3 DNA follows: TGTGCCAGCAGCCCAATTGGAGACACTGAAGCTTTCTTT. Protein sequence: CASSPIGDTEAFF.

The gene calls are TRBV10-3 and TRBJ2-3; TRBD2 agrees at 7 bases. This CDR3 comprises 16 residues. The germline V gene encodes CDR1 ENHRY and CDR2 SYGVKD. Losses at the gene ends were 0 bases for V and 3 bases for J; bases not matched to a gene: 6. The CDR3 DNA sequence: TGTGCCATCAGTGAGTCGAAATCGCGGGGGACAGATACGCAGTATTTT. Translating gives CAISESKSRGTDTQYF.

V is TRBV29-1 and J is TRBJ2-3; 7 bases line up with TRBD2. The V gene end was trimmed by 4 bases and the J gene end by 2 bases; junction bases not matched to a gene: 9. This CDR3 region has 15 residues. Germline CDR1 and CDR2: SQVTM and ANQGSEA. The DNA of the CDR3 is TGCAGCGTTGTAAGGCTAGCGGATTCCACAGATACGCAGTATTTT. It specifies CSVVRLADSTDTQYF.

The rearrangement uses TRBV6-4 and TRBJ2-3, with 8 bases matching TRBD1. This CDR3 is 14 amino acids long. V lost 5 bases, J lost 4 bases, and 5 bases stayed unmatched. The germline V gene encodes CDR1 MRHNA and CDR2 SNTAGT. The CDR3 here is CASSQQGGADTQYF. Here the CDR3 DNA reads TGTGCCAGCAGTCAACAGGGGGGTGCAGATACGCAGTATTTT.

The chain carries TRBV5-1 and TRBJ1-2; D is undetermined. The CDR3 has 14 residues. The germline V and J ends were trimmed by 1 base and 1 base, with 8 bases remaining between them. Germline V gene data show CDR1 as SGHRS and CDR2 as YFSETQ. The CDR3 reads CASSLSQNNYGYTF. The CDR3 region has the DNA TGCGCCAGCAGCTTGTCACAGAATAACTATGGCTACACCTTC.

The rearrangement uses TRBV6-5 and TRBJ2-3; TRBD2 agrees at 11 bases. This CDR3 spans 14 amino acids. CDR1 and CDR2 from the germline V gene are MNHEY and SVGAGI. J was trimmed by 8 bases and V by 7 bases; bases with no gene match: 8. Here the CDR3 DNA reads TGTGCCAGCAATCCCCGTAGCGGGGGGGGTACGCAGTATTTT. It encodes CASNPRSGGGTQYF.